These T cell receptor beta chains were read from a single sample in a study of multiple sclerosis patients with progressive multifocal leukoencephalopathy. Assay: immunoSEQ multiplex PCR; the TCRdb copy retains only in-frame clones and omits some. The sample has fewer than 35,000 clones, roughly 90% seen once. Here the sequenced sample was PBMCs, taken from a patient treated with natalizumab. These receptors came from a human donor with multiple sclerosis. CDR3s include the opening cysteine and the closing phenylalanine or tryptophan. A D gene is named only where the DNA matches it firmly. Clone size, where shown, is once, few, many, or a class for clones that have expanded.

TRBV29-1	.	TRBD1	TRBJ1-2	CSVDAGTGGMGYTF	TGCAGCGTTGACGCCGGGACAGGGGGCATGGGCTACACCTTC
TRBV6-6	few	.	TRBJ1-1	CASSPSFTEAFF	TGTGCCAGCAGTCCTTCGTTCACTGAAGCTTTCTTT
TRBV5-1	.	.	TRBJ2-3	CASSFWGPRGSTDTQYF	TGCGCCAGCAGCTTTTGGGGGCCCAGGGGTAGCACAGATACGCAGTATTTT
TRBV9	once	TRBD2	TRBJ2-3	CASSRSRTSGRSTDTQYF	TGTGCCAGCAGCAGATCCAGGACTAGCGGGCGAAGCACAGATACGCAGTATTTT
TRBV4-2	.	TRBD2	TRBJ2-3	CASSRLAGGKDTQYF	TGTGCCAGCTCCCGACTAGCGGGGGGCAAAGATACGCAGTATTTT
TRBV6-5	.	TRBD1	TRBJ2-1	CASRPNRGGYNEQFF	TGTGCCAGCAGACCAAACAGGGGCGGGTACAATGAGCAGTTCTTC
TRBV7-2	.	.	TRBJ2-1	CASSLGVSSYNEQFF	TGTGCCAGCAGCTTGGGCGTGAGCTCCTACAATGAGCAGTTCTTC
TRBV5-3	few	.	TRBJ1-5	CARSTWRNQPQHF	TGTGCCAGAAGCACGTGGCGCAATCAGCCCCAGCATTTT
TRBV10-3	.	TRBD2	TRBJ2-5	CAISESGGASETQYF	TGTGCCATCAGTGAGTCGGGAGGGGCCTCAGAGACCCAGTACTTC
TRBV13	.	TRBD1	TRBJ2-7	CASSWPGQGMYEQYF	TGTGCCAGCAGCTGGCCCGGACAGGGGATGTACGAGCAGTACTTC
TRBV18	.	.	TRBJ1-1	CASSPGVQSHTEAFF	TGTGCCAGCTCACCAGGGGTGCAGTCCCATACTGAAGCTTTCTTT
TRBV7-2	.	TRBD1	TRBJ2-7	CASSDRDRASYEQYF	TGTGCCAGCAGCGACCGGGACAGGGCCTCCTACGAGCAGTACTTC
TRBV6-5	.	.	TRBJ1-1	CASSYAEGPNTEAFF	TGTGCCAGCAGTTACGCAGAGGGCCCGAACACTGAAGCTTTCTTT
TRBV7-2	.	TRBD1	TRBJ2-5	CASSLRGRGWGPEETQYF	TGTGCCAGCAGCTTAAGGGGCAGGGGGTGGGGTCCCGAAGAGACCCAGTACTTC
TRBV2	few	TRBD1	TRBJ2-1	CASRKGAGSYNEQFF	TGTGCCAGCAGAAAGGGGGCCGGGTCCTACAATGAGCAGTTCTTC
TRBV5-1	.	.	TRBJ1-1	CASSLSGQNTEAFF	TGCGCCAGCAGCTTGTCCGGACAGAACACTGAAGCTTTCTTT
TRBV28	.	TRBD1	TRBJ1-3	CASSFYAQGASSGNTIYF	TGTGCCAGCAGTTTTTATGCGCAGGGGGCCAGCTCTGGAAACACCATATATTTT
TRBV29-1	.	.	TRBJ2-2	CSVLPRGTKFGTGELFF	TGCAGCGTTCTTCCCAGGGGAACAAAATTCGGCACCGGGGAGCTGTTTTTT
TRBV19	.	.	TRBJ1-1	CASSTNREVNTEAFF	TGTGCCAGTAGTACCAACAGGGAAGTAAACACTGAAGCTTTCTTT
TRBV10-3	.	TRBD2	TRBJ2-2	CAISGTTSGARTGELFF	TGTGCCATCAGCGGAACGACTAGCGGGGCGAGGACCGGGGAGCTGTTTTTT
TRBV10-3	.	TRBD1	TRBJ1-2	CAISEGQGFGYTF	TGTGCCATCAGTGAGGGACAGGGGTTTGGCTACACCTTC
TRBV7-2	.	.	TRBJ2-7	CASSFEGSEQYF	TGTGCCAGCAGCTTCGAGGGGAGCGAGCAGTACTTC
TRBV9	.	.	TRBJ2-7	CASGDEQYF	TGTGCCAGCGGGGACGAGCAGTACTTC
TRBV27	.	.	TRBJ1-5	CASSRVSLRPQHF	TGTGCCAGCAGTCGGGTTTCGCTGCGGCCCCAGCATTTT
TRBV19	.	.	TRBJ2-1	CASRTRELTHYNEQFF	TGTGCCAGTAGAACACGAGAACTGACGCACTACAATGAGCAGTTCTTC
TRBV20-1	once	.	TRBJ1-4	CSARVKRKLFF	TGCAGTGCTAGAGTTAAGAGAAAACTGTTTTTT
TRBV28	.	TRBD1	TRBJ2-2	CASSTTGGTGELFF	TGTGCCAGCAGTACGACAGGGGGCACCGGGGAGCTGTTTTTT
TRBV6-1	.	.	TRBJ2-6	CASSEAGANVLTF	TGTGCCAGCAGTGAAGCTGGGGCCAACGTCCTGACTTTC
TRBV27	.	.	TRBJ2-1	CASSSLTAYNEQFF	TGTGCCAGCAGTTCATTAACAGCCTACAATGAGCAGTTCTTC
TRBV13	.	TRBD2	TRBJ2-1	CASSLLGLADNEQFF	TGTGCCAGCAGCTTATTGGGACTAGCGGACAATGAGCAGTTCTTC
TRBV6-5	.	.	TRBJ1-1	CASTASRQGNTEAFF	TGTGCCAGCACTGCCTCCCGGCAGGGTAACACTGAAGCTTTCTTT
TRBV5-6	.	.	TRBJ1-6	CASSLVANSPLHF	TGTGCCAGCAGCTTAGTCGCGAATTCACCCCTCCACTTT
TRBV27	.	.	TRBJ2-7	CASSWNEQYF	TGTGCCAGCAGTTGGAACGAGCAGTACTTC
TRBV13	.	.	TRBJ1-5	CASSLTRNQPQHF	TGTGCCAGCAGCTTAACGCGGAATCAGCCCCAGCATTTT
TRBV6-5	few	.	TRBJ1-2	CASSYVSRGRRYGYTF	TGTGCCAGCAGTTACGTTTCCCGGGGGCGGAGGTATGGCTACACCTTC
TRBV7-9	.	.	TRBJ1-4	CASSQGGHNEKLFF	TGTGCCAGCAGCCAAGGGGGGCATAATGAAAAACTGTTTTTT
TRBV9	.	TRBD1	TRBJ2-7	CASSPGIQGRSYEQYF	TGTGCCAGCAGCCCCGGAATACAGGGGCGCTCCTACGAGCAGTACTTC
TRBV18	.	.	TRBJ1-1	CASSLPFPFRENPPRGKAEAFF	TGTGCCAGCTCACTTCCCTTTCCCTTCAGGGAAAACCCCCCTAGGGGTAAGGCTGAAGCTTTCTTT
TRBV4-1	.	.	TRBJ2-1	CASSQTGSNEQFF	TGCGCCAGCAGCCAAACAGGGTCCAATGAGCAGTTCTTC
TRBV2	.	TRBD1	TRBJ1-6	CASRNHKGQNSPLHF	TGTGCCAGCAGGAATCATAAGGGACAGAATTCACCCCTCCACTTT
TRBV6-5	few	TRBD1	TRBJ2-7	CASRPGTGSSYEQYF	TGTGCCAGCAGGCCAGGGACAGGGAGCTCCTACGAGCAGTACTTC
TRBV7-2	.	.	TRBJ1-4	CASSPTLGRGNEKLFF	TGTGCCAGCAGCCCCACCTTGGGACGGGGGAATGAAAAACTGTTTTTT
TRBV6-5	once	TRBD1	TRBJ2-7	CASRSGTGGSYEQYF	TGTGCCAGCAGATCCGGGACAGGGGGGTCCTACGAGCAGTACTTC
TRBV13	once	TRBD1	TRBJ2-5	CASSARKGGVETQYF	TGTGCCAGCAGCGCGAGGAAAGGGGGCGTAGAGACCCAGTACTTC
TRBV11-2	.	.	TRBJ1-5	CASSSGDNVRPDF	TGTGCCAGCAGCTCCGGGGACAACGTAAGGCCTGATTTT
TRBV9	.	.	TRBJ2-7	CASSVDHSSNYEQYF	TGTGCCAGCAGCGTAGATCACTCGTCAAACTACGAGCAGTACTTC
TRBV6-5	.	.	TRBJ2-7	CASSYNQGSTYEQYF	TGTGCCAGCAGTTACAATCAGGGTTCGACCTACGAGCAGTACTTC
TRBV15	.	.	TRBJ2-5	CATSRPIDPMAKTQYF	TGTGCCACCAGCAGACCTATAGACCCAATGGCCAAGACCCAGTACTTC